Below, 9 T cell receptor beta chains from the same sample are listed, as sequenced in a study of shared clonotypes between healthy human individuals. This table comes from immunoSEQ multiplex PCR, and its TCRdb copy is limited to in-frame clones, with some not included. This sample yields 2 million to 2.5 million clones, of which 80% to 95% are seen a single time; 0.37% belongs to the top ten. Sequencing was done on a sample of naive CD4+ T cells from PBMCs. Subset reported: CD45RA+ positively selected. The receptors come from a young man in good health. Some clones in this sample may be carry-over from other donors' samples.

The rearrangement uses TRBV29-1 and TRBJ2-5; 7 bases match TRBD1. The V and J ends lost 7 bases and 2 bases, in that order; junction bases with no gene match: 7. CDR3 length: 13 residues. Per the germline V gene, CDR1 is SQVTM and CDR2 is ANQGSEA. CDR3 protein: CSAVGTAQETQYF. In DNA form, the CDR3 reads TGCAGCGCCGTAGGGACAGCACAAGAGACCCAGTACTTC.

The rearrangement uses TRBV27 and TRBJ2-7; a weak D match, TRBD2 (6 bases). The CDR3 extends over 18 amino acids. Between the trimmed V and J ends, which lost 6 bases and 1 base, there was a span of 25 bases. CDR1 is MNHEY and CDR2 is SMNVEV in the germline V gene (reference sequence). CDR3 nucleotides: TGTGCCAGCAGCGTTGCCATTTCGCGCGGGGTGGGGTCCTACGAGCAGTACTTC. Translation gives CASSVAISRGVGSYEQYF.

In this sample, this clone turned up once. This sequence joins TRBV5-4 and TRBJ2-1; 10 bases agree with TRBD2. The junction had 10 bases not matched to a gene; V was cut back by 2 bases and J by 8 bases. Germline V CDR1 and CDR2: SGHNT, YYREEE (reference sequence). This CDR3 contains 16 residues. The CDR3 spells CASSLPPSGRIDEQFF. The CDR3, as DNA: TGTGCCAGCAGCTTACCCCCTAGCGGGAGAATCGATGAGCAGTTCTTC.

This chain joins TRBV28 and TRBJ1-5, with a tentative D call TRBD1 (5 bases). The CDR3 length is 16 residues. Trimming took off 6 bases at V and 0 bases at J, with 15 bases between the two ends. Germline-derived CDR1 and CDR2 are MDHEN and SYDVKM. In DNA, the CDR3 is TGTGCCAGCAGGTCCGGGACCGCCTATAGCAATCAGCCCCAGCATTTT. Protein product: CASRSGTAYSNQPQHF.

This chain uses TRBV11-2 with TRBJ2-7, with a weak D call TRBD1 (6 bases). CDR1 and CDR2 (germline): SGHAT, FQNNGV. The CDR3 runs to 12 residues. The V gene lost 4 bases and the J gene lost 5 bases, with 9 bases spanning the gap. The CDR3 spells CASSSNRDEQYF. The CDR3 DNA reads as TGTGCCAGCAGCTCCAACAGGGACGAGCAGTACTTC.

V gene TRBV30 combines with J gene TRBJ2-3; 11 bases map to TRBD2. The CDR3 sequence is 15 residues long. Losses at the gene ends were 4 bases for V and 1 base for J; bases not matched to a gene: 4. In germline, CDR1 is GTSNPN, CDR2 SVGIG (reference sequence). The CDR3 region is CAWTPGLAGTDTQYF. The CDR3 DNA reads TGTGCCTGGACTCCGGGACTAGCGGGCACAGATACGCAGTATTTT.

The gene calls are TRBV9 and TRBJ2-7; D uncertain. This CDR3 region has 13 residues. Looked up from germline, CDR1 is SGDLS and CDR2 is YYNGEE. V lost 6 bases, J lost 5 bases, and 15 bases lay in between. The CDR3 DNA reads as TGTGCCAGCACCCCGCTTGATCCCCACGAGCAGTACTTC. It yields the protein CASTPLDPHEQYF.

The gene calls are TRBV7-2 and TRBJ2-5, with D possibly called TRBD1 or TRBD2 (5 bases each). Trimming removed 2 bases at V and 7 bases at J, with 11 bases between. Germline CDR1 reads SGHTA; CDR2 reads FQGNSA. The CDR3 is 13 amino acids. CDR3 residues: CASSLFRERTQYF. CDR3 nucleotides: TGTGCCAGCAGCTTATTCAGGGAGAGGACCCAGTACTTC.

The chain carries TRBV11-1 and TRBJ2-3, with TRBD1 as a possible D gene (6 bases). Germline CDR1 is SGHAT and CDR2 is FQDESV (reference sequence). The CDR3 has 13 residues. V dropped 5 bases and J dropped 6 bases, with 12 bases sitting between them. CDR3 region: CASSPRRGDTQYF. The CDR3, as DNA: TGTGCCAGCAGCCCCAGAAGGGGGGATACGCAGTATTTT.